This TCR beta chain emerged from a study of shared clonotypes between healthy human individuals. This CDR3 is 13 amino acids long. In germline, CDR1 is SGDLS, CDR2 YYNGEE. V lost 4 bases and J 5 bases, leaving 13 bases between the germline ends. This table comes from immunoSEQ multiplex PCR, and its TCRdb copy is limited to in-frame clones, with some not included. The table includes about 680,000 clones, roughly 94% detected once. The naive CD8 population came from CD45RO-negative cells selected for CCR7, without terminally differentiated effector memory CD45RA+ cells. What was sequenced was naive CD8+ T cells sorted from blood. The chain has TRBV9 and TRBJ2-7; D remains ambiguous. The clonotype originates from a man younger than 45 in good health. The CDR3 sequence: CASSPSGVHEQYF. Here the CDR3 DNA reads TGTGCCAGCAGCCCCAGTGGGGTCCACGAGCAGTACTTC.